This T cell receptor (beta chain) was sequenced in a study of sequential checkpoint blockade in melanoma. About the study: Patients were randomized 1:1 to nivolumab-then-ipilimumab or ipilimumab-then-nivolumab first-line.

Assay used: immunoSEQ multiplex PCR; TCRdb lists only in-frame clones, some missing. Of about 20,000 clones in the sample, roughly 82% were seen once. Trimming at V came to 5 bases and at J to 0 bases, leaving 3 bases not matched to a gene. The CDR3 is 14 residues long. From germline, CDR1 is LNHDA and CDR2 SQIVND (reference sequence). As to treatment: randomized to nivolumab then ipilimumab (arm A) or the reverse (arm B). No patient had prior DNA-damaging chemotherapy. Sorted cells were live CD3+CD8+, lacking CD19 and CD56, from PBMCs. The sample here was CD8+ T cells sorted from blood (inferred from file names), taken from a patient given nivolumab and ipilimumab in sequence. This chain joins TRBV19 and TRBJ2-7; TRBD2 matches at 8 bases. This TCR came from a human donor with melanoma. In nucleotides, the CDR3 is TGTGCCAGTAGTCGGGAGGGACTCTCCTACGAGCAGTACTTC. Amino acids: CASSREGLSYEQYF.